This is a list of T cell receptor beta chains from one sample in a study of brain T cells in children with intractable seizures. The method was immunoSEQ multiplex PCR; TCRdb's version includes in-frame clones alone and lacks a portion of them. The sample consists of approximately 330,000 clones, roughly 92% of them appearing once. The sequencing used peripheral blood, collected 4 to 6 months after surgery. The source of these receptors is a boy in the first two years of life with tuberous sclerosis and intractable seizures. The CDR3 runs from the conserved cysteine through the conserved F or W.

j_call: TRBJ1-1
v_call: TRBV3-1/TRBV3-2
cdr3_aa: CASSPGQLNTEAFF

j_call: TRBJ2-5
v_call: TRBV6-6
cdr3_aa: CASSVQGALYQETQYF

j_call: TRBJ1-1
v_call: TRBV10-3
cdr3_aa: CAISESTQAFF

j_call: TRBJ2-3
v_call: TRBV29-1
cdr3_aa: CSGLTVLTDTQYF

j_call: TRBJ2-7
v_call: TRBV2
cdr3_aa: CASSRQRGTRVPGQYF

j_call: TRBJ2-1
v_call: TRBV3-1/TRBV3-2
cdr3_aa: CASSQDPPSGRSYNEQFF

j_call: TRBJ1-1
v_call: TRBV11-2
cdr3_aa: CASSPKGHRFTEAFF

j_call: TRBJ2-7
v_call: TRBV19
cdr3_aa: CASSMEETGVAREQYF

j_call: TRBJ2-1
v_call: TRBV4-2
cdr3_aa: CASSHSLYNEQFF

j_call: TRBJ1-1
v_call: TRBV10-3
cdr3_aa: CAISEGGGRTEAFF

j_call: TRBJ2-2
v_call: TRBV9
cdr3_aa: CASSELAGGPSGELFF

j_call: TRBJ2-7
v_call: TRBV27
cdr3_aa: CATGRGASYEQYF

j_call: TRBJ1-1
v_call: TRBV6-5
cdr3_aa: CASKWTTNTEAFF

j_call: TRBJ1-1
v_call: TRBV6-1
cdr3_aa: CASSAQDRRHNTEAFF

j_call: TRBJ1-5
v_call: TRBV4-1
cdr3_aa: CASSQDIRGVSPQHF

j_call: TRBJ1-1
v_call: TRBV7-8
cdr3_aa: CASSFTGALPEAFF

j_call: TRBJ2-7
v_call: TRBV7-9
cdr3_aa: CASSPRTGESYEQYF

j_call: TRBJ2-7
v_call: TRBV14
cdr3_aa: CASSSGLAGGPTYEQYF

j_call: TRBJ2-1
v_call: TRBV6-5
cdr3_aa: CASSFTLGNEQFF

j_call: TRBJ2-3
v_call: TRBV4-1
cdr3_aa: CASSQIAGGFPDTQYF

j_call: TRBJ1-1
v_call: TRBV15
cdr3_aa: CATSRSNTEAFF

j_call: TRBJ2-1
v_call: TRBV30
cdr3_aa: CAWSNSIAEQFF

j_call: TRBJ2-1
v_call: TRBV4-1
cdr3_aa: CASSHGDRKGVDEQFF

j_call: TRBJ2-2
v_call: TRBV15
cdr3_aa: CATSIKGRGDTGELFF

j_call: TRBJ2-7
v_call: TRBV5-4
cdr3_aa: CASSLGSGKTPYEQYF

j_call: TRBJ2-3
v_call: TRBV9
cdr3_aa: CASSLAPTDTQYF

j_call: TRBJ1-3
v_call: TRBV5-1
cdr3_aa: CASSLEGSSGNTIYF

j_call: TRBJ2-7
v_call: TRBV9
cdr3_aa: CASSPWGGHSYEQYF

j_call: TRBJ1-3
v_call: TRBV27
cdr3_aa: CASPDGSSGNTIYF

j_call: TRBJ2-2
v_call: TRBV7-9
cdr3_aa: CASSSNTGELFF

j_call: TRBJ2-1
v_call: TRBV10-3
cdr3_aa: CAISLDRVGVNEQFF

j_call: TRBJ2-2
v_call: TRBV4-1
cdr3_aa: CASSLGGTMSRELFF

j_call: TRBJ1-2
v_call: TRBV2
cdr3_aa: CASGFLGDYGYTF

j_call: TRBJ2-5
v_call: TRBV14
cdr3_aa: CASSLRAGGETQYF

j_call: TRBJ1-1
v_call: TRBV4-1
cdr3_aa: CASSQDRDSMLGAFF

j_call: TRBJ2-7
v_call: TRBV19
cdr3_aa: CASSIASGISYEQYF

j_call: TRBJ2-4
v_call: TRBV6-5
cdr3_aa: CASSLRDLAKNIQYF

j_call: TRBJ1-1
v_call: TRBV6-6
cdr3_aa: CASSPRLTGGAWRVSEAFF

j_call: TRBJ2-7
v_call: TRBV16
cdr3_aa: CASSQSNWLSYEQYF

j_call: TRBJ2-2
v_call: TRBV27
cdr3_aa: CASRWRGESTGELFF

j_call: TRBJ1-4
v_call: TRBV4-2
cdr3_aa: CASSQDGSGSTNEKLFF

j_call: TRBJ2-2
v_call: TRBV7-3
cdr3_aa: CASSATSGSTGELFF

j_call: TRBJ1-1
v_call: TRBV12-3/TRBV12-4
cdr3_aa: CASRQNTEAFF

j_call: TRBJ1-5
v_call: TRBV6-4
cdr3_aa: CASRNGTLSNQPQHF

j_call: TRBJ2-2
v_call: TRBV10-2
cdr3_aa: CASSLAGARNGELFF

j_call: TRBJ2-2
v_call: TRBV19
cdr3_aa: CASSGHPTNTGELFF

j_call: TRBJ2-1
v_call: TRBV7-3
cdr3_aa: CASSRYRRGMDNEQFF

j_call: TRBJ2-7
v_call: TRBV30
cdr3_aa: CAWSMPREQYF

j_call: TRBJ2-1
v_call: TRBV13
cdr3_aa: CASSILAGVRYNEQFF